Each of the 5 T cell receptor beta chains below was sequenced from the same sample in a study of T cell repertoires in cytomegalovirus infection. TCRdb re-called the reads with MiXCR, one entry per CDR3 protein. The sample has about 480,000 distinct CDR3 sequences; roughly a third are singletons. For these receptors, no antigen is known. Sequenced material: cultured PBMCs, taken from culture after CMV antigen stimulation. The receptors shown here come from a human donor in good health (CMV status not recorded). Some clones in this sample may be carry-over from other donors' samples.

V usage is TRBV7-2 and J usage is TRBJ2-3, with 11 positions matching TRBD2. Germline values: CDR1 SGHTA, CDR2 FQGNSA. J lost 4 bases, V lost 3 bases, and 21 bases had no gene match. There are 21 residues in the CDR3. CDR3 sequence (DNA): TGTGCCAGCAGCTTCGGCGGGACAGGGAATAGCGGGAGGGCCGTGGCAGATACGCAGTATTTT. Its protein product is CASSFGGTGNSGRAVADTQYF.

V and J are TRBV15 and TRBJ2-1, with 7 bases that match TRBD1. The CDR3 totals 16 residues. Per the germline V gene, CDR1 is LNHNV and CDR2 is YYDKDF (reference sequence). Trimming removed 0 bases from V and 9 bases from J; junction bases left unmatched: 11. In nucleotides, the CDR3 is TGTGCCACCAGCAGAGATCCGGAGACAGGGCGGGCTGAGCAGTTCTTC. It yields the protein CATSRDPETGRAEQFF.

V gene TRBV19 combines with J gene TRBJ2-2; either TRBD1 or TRBD2 may fit D (5 bases each). Trimming stripped 5 bases from V and 2 bases from J, with 15 bases between. The CDR3 is made up of 16 amino acids. Germline assignment: CDR1 LNHDA and CDR2 SQIVND (reference sequence). The CDR3 loop is CASSAWDPANTGELFF. The CDR3, as DNA: TGTGCCAGTAGTGCTTGGGACCCTGCAAACACCGGGGAGCTGTTTTTT.

The table lists this clonotype with a few counts. The chain carries TRBV6-5 and TRBJ1-3, with unresolved D. The V gene lost 0 bases and the J gene lost 2 bases, with 11 bases spanning the gap. This CDR3 comprises 16 residues. Germline V gene sequence: CDR1 MNHEY, CDR2 SVGAGI. Here the CDR3 DNA reads TGTGCCAGCAGTTACTCTTTCGGAGGGACTGGAAACACCATATATTTT. As protein: CASSYSFGGTGNTIYF.

This clonotype has only a few counts. V gene TRBV6-2 or TRBV6-3 combines with J gene TRBJ2-1, with 11 positions matching TRBD2. Germline V gene sequence: CDR1 MNHEY, CDR2 SVGEGT. This CDR3 is 19 amino acids long. J was trimmed by 5 bases and V by 0 bases; bases with no gene match: 12. CDR3 bases: TGTGCCAGCAGTTACTCGGGACTAGCGGCCATAGATGTCCACAATGAGCAGTTCTTC. Its translation is CASSYSGLAAIDVHNEQFF.